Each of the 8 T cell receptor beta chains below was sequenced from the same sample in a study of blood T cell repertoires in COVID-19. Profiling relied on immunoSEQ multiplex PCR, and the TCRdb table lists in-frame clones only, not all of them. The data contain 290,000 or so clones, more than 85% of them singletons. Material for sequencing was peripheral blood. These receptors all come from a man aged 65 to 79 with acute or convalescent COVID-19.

The CDR3 loop reads CASSRGVSGTQYF. The CDR3, as DNA: TGTGCCAGCAGCCGCGGGGTTTCGGGGACCCAGTACTTC. This sequence joins TRBV7-9 and TRBJ2-5, with a tentative D call TRBD2 (6 bases). Looked up from germline, CDR1 is SEHNR and CDR2 is FQNEAQ (reference sequence). The CDR3 is 13 amino acids. The ends were cut back, 5 bases at V and 7 bases at J, with 14 bases in the middle.

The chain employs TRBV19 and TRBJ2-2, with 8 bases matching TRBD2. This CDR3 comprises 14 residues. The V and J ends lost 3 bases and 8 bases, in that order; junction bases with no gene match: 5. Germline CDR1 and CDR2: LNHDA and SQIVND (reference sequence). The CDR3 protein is CASSIRAGAGELFF. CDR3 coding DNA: TGTGCCAGTAGTATCAGAGCGGGAGCTGGGGAGCTGTTTTTT.

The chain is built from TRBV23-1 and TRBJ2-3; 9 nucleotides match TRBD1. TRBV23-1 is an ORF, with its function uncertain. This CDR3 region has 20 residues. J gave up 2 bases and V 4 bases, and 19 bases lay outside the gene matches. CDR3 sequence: CASSRPDRGSSPDSTDTQYF. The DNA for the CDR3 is TGCGCCAGCAGTCGCCCCGACAGGGGGTCTTCCCCGGATTCCACAGATACGCAGTATTTT.

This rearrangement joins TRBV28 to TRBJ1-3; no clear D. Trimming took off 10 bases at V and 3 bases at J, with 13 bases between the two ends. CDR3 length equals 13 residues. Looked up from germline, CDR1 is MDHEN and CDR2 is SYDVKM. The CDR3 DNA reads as TGTGCCACCTACCCAAGTGGTGGAAACACCATATATTTT. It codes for CATYPSGGNTIYF.

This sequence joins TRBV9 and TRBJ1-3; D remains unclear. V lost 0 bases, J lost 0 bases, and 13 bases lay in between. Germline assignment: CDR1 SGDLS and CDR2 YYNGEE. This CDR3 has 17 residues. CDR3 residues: CASSVVSGGNSGNTIYF. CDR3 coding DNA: TGTGCCAGCAGCGTAGTAAGCGGAGGCAACTCTGGAAACACCATATATTTT.

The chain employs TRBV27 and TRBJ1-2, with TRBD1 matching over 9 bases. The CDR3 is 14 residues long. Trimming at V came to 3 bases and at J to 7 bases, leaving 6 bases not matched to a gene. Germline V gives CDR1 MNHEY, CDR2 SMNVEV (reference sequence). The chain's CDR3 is CASSFTGGSGGYTF. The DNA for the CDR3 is TGTGCCAGCAGTTTCACAGGGGGCTCTGGTGGCTACACCTTC.

In DNA, the CDR3 is TGTGCCAGCGCACTCCGGGACACAAGAGGCACTGAGCAGTTCTTC. Translating gives CASALRDTRGTEQFF. V is TRBV11-1 and J is TRBJ2-1; possibly TRBD1 for D (6 bases). This CDR3 has 15 amino acids. From germline, CDR1 is SGHAT and CDR2 FQDESV (reference sequence). V was shortened by 8 bases and J by 9 bases, with 23 bases between the two germline ends.

CDR3 sequence reads: CAISDVDKLGSNQPQHF. In DNA, the CDR3 is TGTGCCATCAGTGATGTGGACAAATTGGGGAGCAATCAGCCCCAGCATTTT. The V call is TRBV10-3, the J call TRBJ1-5; tentatively, D is TRBD1 (5 bases). CDR1 is ENHRY and CDR2 is SYGVKD in the germline V gene. The CDR3 sequence is 17 residues long. V lost 3 bases to trimming and J lost 1 base, with 16 bases between them.